This entry is about one T cell receptor beta chain. Its antigen is not known. In germline, CDR1 is SGHRS, CDR2 YFSETQ. CDR3 length: 13 amino acids. The trim removed 4 bases at V and 7 bases at J, leaving 5 bases unmatched. This sample is drawn from a study of cytomegalovirus exposure and HLA in healthy donors. The study, taken as a whole, reports: A later analysis showed that HLA-associated TCR beta chains had undergone more clonal expansion than equally common others. What a later analysis reportedly showed was that an Asian-associated ancestry cluster had fewer N-insertions than the approximately 720-donor mean.

Healthy bone marrow donors made up the cohort. The PCR ran on 60 Vbeta and 13 Jbeta primers. Original processing notes: Later, 80 million or so unique TCR beta chains were counted in an analysis, and 10 million to 12 million of them were shared. Repertoires were generated with immunoSEQ multiplex PCR, while TCRdb's copy carries only in-frame clones and drops some. For V, J and clone size, that table is used; D and trimming come from the DNA. The data show about 72,000 clones, about 81% seen once. The V call is TRBV5-1, the J call TRBJ2-1, with TRBD1 matching 7 bases. The sequence came from a human donor in good health. The material sequenced was PBMCs. The chain's CDR3 is CASSETGLNEQFF. The CDR3 region has the DNA TGCGCCAGCAGCGAGACAGGGCTTAATGAGCAGTTCTTC. The full variable domain, rest sourced from reference TRBV5-1 and TRBJ2-1, is KAGVTQTPRYLIKTRGQQVTLSCSPISGHRSVSWYQQTPGQGLQFLFEYFSETQRNKGNFPGRFSGRQFSNSRSEMNVSTLELGDSALYLCASSETGLNEQFFGPGTRLTVL.